What follows are 21 T cell receptor beta chains derived from one specimen sequenced in a study of T cells in localized non-small cell lung cancer. Produced via immunoSEQ multiplex PCR; TCRdb's table is partial and in-frame only. The sample lists 600 to 650 clones, about 27% occurring once. Source: lung tumor tissue, taken before any cancer treatment. The receptors were gathered from a woman between 35 and 70 years old with stage III lung adenocarcinoma.

The chain uses TRBV18 and TRBJ1-4; a weak D match, TRBD1 (5 bases). The CDR3 is made up of 14 amino acids. Germline CDR1 is KGHSH and CDR2 is LQKENI. V lost 3 bases, J lost 8 bases, and 13 bases lay in between. The CDR3 DNA reads as TGTGCCAGCTCACCCTGGGGAGGGACCGAAAAACTGTTTTTT. Encoded protein: CASSPWGGTEKLFF. The complete variable domain, with remaining parts taken from reference TRBV18 and TRBJ1-4, reads NAGVMQNPRHLVRRRGQEARLRCSPMKGHSHVYWYRQLPEEGLKFMVYLQKENIIDESGMPKERFSAEFPKEGPSILRIQQVVRGDSAAYFCASSPWGGTEKLFFGSGTQLSVL.

This clone has only a few counts. The chain uses TRBV15 and TRBJ1-5, with D uncertain. This CDR3 spans 15 amino acids. The V gene's germline CDR1 is LNHNV and CDR2 YYDKDF (reference sequence). Trimming removed 6 bases at V and 2 bases at J, with 14 bases between. The CDR3, as DNA: TGTGCCACCAGAGTACTTCACCAGGGCAATCAGCCCCAGCATTTT. Translating gives CATRVLHQGNQPQHF.

The V gene is TRBV28, the J gene TRBJ2-1; D possibly matches TRBD1 or TRBD2 (5 bases each). Trimming removed 2 bases from V and 12 bases from J, with 11 bases in between. CDR1 MDHEN and CDR2 SYDVKM come from the germline V gene. This CDR3 has 12 residues. For the CDR3, the DNA is TGTGCCAGCAGTTTAGCTAGGGACGGGCAGTTCTTC. Protein product: CASSLARDGQFF.

This clone was counted only a few times. This chain joins TRBV11-3 and TRBJ2-5; the match to TRBD2 covers 9 bases. Germline V gene lookup returns CDR1 SGHNT and CDR2 YENEEA. The CDR3 sequence is 15 residues long. The trim removed 4 bases at V and 4 bases at J, leaving 7 bases unmatched. The CDR3 DNA sequence: TGTGCCAGCAGCTGGGGTAGCGGGAGACGAGAGACCCAGTACTTC. This translates into CASSWGSGRRETQYF.

This clone appeared a few times. The CDR3 sequence: CAWSVGAEQFF. The CDR3, as DNA: TGTGCCTGGAGTGTAGGGGCTGAGCAGTTCTTC. The genes are TRBV30 and TRBJ2-1; D is perhaps TRBD1 (5 bases). This CDR3 contains 11 residues. Germline V gene data show CDR1 as GTSNPN and CDR2 as SVGIG (reference sequence). V was clipped by 0 bases and J by 9 bases, with 6 bases between them.

This clone is classed as large (0.1 to 1%). The V call is TRBV11-3, the J call TRBJ1-4; D possibly corresponds to TRBD1 (5 bases). Germline values: CDR1 SGHNT, CDR2 YENEEA. V lost 1 base and J 8 bases, leaving 11 bases between the germline ends. The CDR3 has 14 residues. In DNA form, the CDR3 reads TGTGCCAGCAGCTTAGGCCCGAGGGGAGAAAAACTGTTTTTT. It translates to CASSLGPRGEKLFF.

The chain joins TRBV19 to TRBJ2-6; 9 positions match TRBD1. The CDR3 runs 18 residues. With V trimmed by 6 bases and J by 2 bases, 11 bases remained unmatched. CDR1 is LNHDA, CDR2 SQIVND, per germline (reference sequence). This CDR3 is CASREVGDRVPGANVLTF. The DNA for the CDR3 is TGTGCCAGTAGGGAGGTGGGGGACAGGGTTCCTGGGGCCAACGTCCTGACTTTC. The whole variable domain, filled in from reference TRBV19 and TRBJ2-6, reads DGGITQSPKYLFRKEGQNVTLSCEQNLNHDAMYWYRQDPGQGLRLIYYSQIVNDFQKGDIAEGYSVSREKKESFPLTVTSAQKNPTAFYLCASREVGDRVPGANVLTFGAGSRLTVL.

This clone showed up just a few times. The CDR3: CASSEGEGAYGYTF. The DNA of the CDR3 is TGTGCCAGCAGTGAAGGGGAGGGGGCCTATGGCTACACCTTC. The rearrangement links TRBV9 to TRBJ1-2; the match to TRBD1 covers 7 bases. V dropped 5 bases and J dropped 4; count of bases not matched to a gene: 8. The CDR3 consists of 14 residues. Germline CDR1 reads SGDLS; CDR2 reads YYNGEE. Together with reference TRBV9 and TRBJ1-2, the CDR3 gives the full variable domain: DSGVTQTPKHLITATGQRVTLRCSPRSGDLSVYWYQQSLDQGLQFLIQYYNGEERAKGNILERFSAQQFPDLHSELNLSSLELGDSALYFCASSEGEGAYGYTFGSGTRLTVV.

This clone was seen a few times. This chain links TRBV11-3 with TRBJ1-1; D perhaps matches TRBD1 (6 bases). This CDR3 contains 14 residues. The ends were cut back, 6 bases at V and 1 base at J, with 12 bases in the middle. Germline V gene sequence: CDR1 SGHNT, CDR2 YENEEA. The CDR3 protein is CASRSGTTNTEAFF. Here the CDR3 DNA reads TGTGCCAGCAGGTCCGGGACAACGAACACTGAAGCTTTCTTT.

The gene calls are TRBV7-5 and TRBJ2-7; TRBD1 is the table's D call, not checked against the DNA. TRBV7-5 is a pseudogene. This CDR3 is built from 16 residues. The CDR3 DNA reads as TGTGCCAGCAGCTTGGGGGCGACAGGGACGGACTACGAGCAGTACTTC. Amino acid sequence: CASSLGATGTDYEQYF.

The V gene is TRBV30, the J gene TRBJ2-1; D ambiguous. Per the germline V gene, CDR1 is GTSNPN and CDR2 is SVGIG (reference sequence). V was shortened by 4 bases and J by 12 bases, with 19 bases between the two germline ends. This CDR3 region has 13 residues. The CDR3 reads CAWKTERASGQFF. Written as DNA, the CDR3 is TGTGCCTGGAAGACTGAAAGGGCGTCCGGGCAGTTCTTC.

The rearrangement links TRBV6-8 to TRBJ2-6; D is ambiguous. Trimming shortened V by 7 bases and J by 0 bases, and 13 bases separated the two germline ends. Germline lookup yields CDR1 MNHGY and CDR2 SAAAGT. The CDR3 spans 16 residues. The CDR3 DNA reads as TGTGCCAGCACCCCTGAGAGGCTCTCTGGGGCCAACGTCCTGACTTTC. Its protein product is CASTPERLSGANVLTF.

This chain uses TRBV30 with TRBJ2-7; maybe TRBD1 (6 bases). Trimming cost V 2 bases and J 5 bases, with 13 bases left between them. The length of the CDR3 is 13 residues. The germline V gene has CDR1 GTSNPN and CDR2 SVGIG (reference sequence). CDR3 sequence: CAWSRDRLNEQYF. The CDR3 DNA is TGTGCCTGGAGTAGAGACAGGCTCAACGAGCAGTACTTC.

This chain joins TRBV10-2 and TRBJ2-1; a possible D gene is TRBD2 (6 bases). Trimming shortened V by 6 bases and J by 0 bases, and 18 bases separated the two germline ends. CDR1 is WSHSY and CDR2 is SAAADI in the germline V gene. CDR3 length: 17 residues. CDR3 amino acids: CASSRDSIVSSYNEQFF. The DNA for the CDR3 is TGCGCCAGCAGCCGGGACTCCATTGTAAGCTCCTACAATGAGCAGTTCTTC.

The chain has TRBV28 and TRBJ2-5; weak D call: TRBD1 (5 bases). Trimming shortened V by 4 bases and J by 2 bases, and 8 bases separated the two germline ends. Germline lookup yields CDR1 MDHEN and CDR2 SYDVKM. This CDR3 is built from 13 residues. The CDR3 DNA sequence: TGTGCCAGCAGTTCACAGGTACAAGAGACCCAGTACTTC. Its protein product is CASSSQVQETQYF.

The chain carries TRBV9 and TRBJ2-3; TRBD1 matches 8 bases. Unmatched junction bases numbered 10, after V lost 5 bases and J lost 8 bases. Germline values: CDR1 SGDLS, CDR2 YYNGEE. The CDR3 is 14 amino acids. CDR3 residues: CASSLSRTGFTQYF. CDR3 sequence (DNA): TGTGCCAGCAGTTTATCGCGGACAGGGTTTACGCAGTATTTT.

The chain uses TRBV28 and TRBJ2-7; 7 bases are shared with TRBD2. CDR1 and CDR2 (germline): MDHEN, SYDVKM. The CDR3 is 16 residues long. Trimming at V came to 6 bases and at J to 0 bases, leaving 11 bases not matched to a gene. CDR3 in amino acids: CASRENSGSFSYEQYF. CDR3 DNA: TGTGCCAGCAGAGAAAATAGCGGGTCCTTCTCCTACGAGCAGTACTTC.

This clone was picked up a small number of times. The chain is built from TRBV25-1 and TRBJ2-1, with 9 bases lining up with TRBD1. CDR1 and CDR2 (germline): MGHDK, SYGVNS. The CDR3 is made up of 16 amino acids. V shed 0 bases, J shed 4 bases, and the junction held 4 bases outside the gene matches. CDR3 loop: CASSEYEDRGYNEQFF. The CDR3 coding sequence is TGTGCCAGCAGTGAATATGAGGACAGGGGTTACAATGAGCAGTTCTTC. Looking up the rest from reference TRBV25-1 and TRBJ2-1 gives the full variable domain: EADIYQTPRYLVIGTGKKITLECSQTMGHDKMYWYQQDPGMELHLIHYSYGVNSTEKGDLSSESTVSRIRTEHFPLTLESARPSHTSQYLCASSEYEDRGYNEQFFGPGTRLTVL.

Within the sample, this clone is large (0.1 to 1%). The rearrangement uses TRBV11-3 and TRBJ1-1; TRBD1 aligns across 8 bases. This CDR3 is built from 14 residues. The J segment lost 2 bases and the V segment lost 4 bases, leaving 3 bases of the junction unmatched. CDR1 and CDR2 from the germline V gene are SGHNT and YENEEA. CDR3 in amino acids: CASSWTGTNTEAFF. CDR3 in DNA: TGTGCCAGCAGCTGGACAGGGACCAACACTGAAGCTTTCTTT. The full variable domain, with the rest looked up from reference TRBV11-3 and TRBJ1-1, is EAGVVQSPRYKIIEKKQPVAFWCNPISGHNTLYWYLQNLGQGPELLIRYENEEAVDDSQLPKDRFSAERLKGVDSTLKIQPAELGDSAVYLCASSWTGTNTEAFFGQGTRLTVV.

This clone was recorded a few times. This chain joins TRBV11-3 and TRBJ2-2, with D perhaps TRBD2 (5 bases). CDR1 SGHNT and CDR2 YENEEA come from the germline V gene. Trimming removed 3 bases at V and 1 base at J, with 15 bases between. The CDR3 totals 17 residues. The CDR3 loop reads CASSLSSNPQNTGELFF. The CDR3 nucleotides read TGTGCCAGCAGCTTGTCTAGCAACCCCCAGAACACCGGGGAGCTGTTTTTT.

The chain is built from TRBV5-1 and TRBJ2-1; 8 bases fit TRBD1. CDR1 SGHRS and CDR2 YFSETQ come from the germline V gene. J lost 5 bases, V lost 2 bases, and 6 bases had no gene match. The length of the CDR3 is 15 residues. CDR3 DNA sequence: TGCGCCAGCAGCTTAGGACAGGGTTTGAACAATGAGCAGTTCTTC. It is translated as CASSLGQGLNNEQFF.